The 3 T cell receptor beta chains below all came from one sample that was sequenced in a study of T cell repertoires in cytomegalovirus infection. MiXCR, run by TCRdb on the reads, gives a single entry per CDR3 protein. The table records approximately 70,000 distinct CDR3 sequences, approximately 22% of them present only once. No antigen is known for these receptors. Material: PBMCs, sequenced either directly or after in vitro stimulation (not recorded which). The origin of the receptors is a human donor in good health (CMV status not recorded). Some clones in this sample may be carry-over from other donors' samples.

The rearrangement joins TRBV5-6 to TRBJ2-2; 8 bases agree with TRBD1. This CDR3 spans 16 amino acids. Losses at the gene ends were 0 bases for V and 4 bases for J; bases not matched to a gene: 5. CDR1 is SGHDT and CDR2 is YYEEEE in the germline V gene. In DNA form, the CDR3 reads TGTGCCAGCAGCTTGGTGGGAACAGGGGGCACCGGGGAGCTGTTTTTT. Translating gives CASSLVGTGGTGELFF.

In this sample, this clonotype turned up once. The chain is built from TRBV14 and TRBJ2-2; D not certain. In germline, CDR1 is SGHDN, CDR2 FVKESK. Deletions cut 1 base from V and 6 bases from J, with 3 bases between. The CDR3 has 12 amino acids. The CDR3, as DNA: TGTGCCAGCAGCCAAGTTTCCGGGGAGCTGTTTTTT. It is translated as CASSQVSGELFF.

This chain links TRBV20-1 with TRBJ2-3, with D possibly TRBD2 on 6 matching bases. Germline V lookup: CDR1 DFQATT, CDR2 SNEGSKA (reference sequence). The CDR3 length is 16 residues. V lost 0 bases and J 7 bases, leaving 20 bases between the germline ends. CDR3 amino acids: CSARDRGRAGLHTQYF. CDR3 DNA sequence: TGCAGTGCTAGAGATCGTGGCAGGGCGGGACTTCATACGCAGTATTTT.